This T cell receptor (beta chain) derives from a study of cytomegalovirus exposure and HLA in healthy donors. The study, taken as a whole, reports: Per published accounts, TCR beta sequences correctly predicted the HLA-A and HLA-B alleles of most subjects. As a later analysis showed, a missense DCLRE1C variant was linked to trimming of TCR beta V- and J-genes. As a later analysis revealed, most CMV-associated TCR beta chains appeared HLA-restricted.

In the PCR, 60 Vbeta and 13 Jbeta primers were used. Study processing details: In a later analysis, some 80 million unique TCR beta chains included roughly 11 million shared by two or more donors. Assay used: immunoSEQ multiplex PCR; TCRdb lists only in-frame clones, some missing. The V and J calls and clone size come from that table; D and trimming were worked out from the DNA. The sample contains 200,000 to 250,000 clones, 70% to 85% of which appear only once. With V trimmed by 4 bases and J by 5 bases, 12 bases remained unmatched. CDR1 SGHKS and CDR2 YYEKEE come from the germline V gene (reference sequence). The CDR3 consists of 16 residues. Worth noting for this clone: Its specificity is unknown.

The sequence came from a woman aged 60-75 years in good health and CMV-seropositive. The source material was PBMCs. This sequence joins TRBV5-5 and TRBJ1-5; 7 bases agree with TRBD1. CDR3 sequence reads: CASSVYTGVADQPQHF. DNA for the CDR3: TGTGCCAGCAGCGTCTATACAGGGGTAGCGGATCAGCCCCAGCATTTT.